Sequencing of this TCR beta chain was carried out in a study of cytomegalovirus exposure and HLA in healthy donors. Study results and caveats: Clonal expansion, a later analysis showed, was greater in HLA-associated TCR beta chains than in equally common others.

The primer mix had 60 Vbeta and 13 Jbeta primers. Under the authors' procedure: Approximately 11 million shared chains were among some 80 million unique TCR beta chains counted in a later analysis. Generated by immunoSEQ multiplex PCR, the TCRdb table keeps only in-frame clones and is missing some. That table furnishes V, J and clone size, whereas the DNA furnished D and trimming. The sample records 90,000 to 120,000 clones, roughly three quarters being singletons. A word on this clone: Its cognate antigen is unknown.

The TCR originated in a young man in good health and CMV-seronegative. The sequenced material came from PBMCs.

As DNA, the CDR3 is TGTGCCAGCAGTCATCAACTAGCGCCCGGGGAGCTGTTTTTT. This codes for CASSHQLAPGELFF. The V and J genes are TRBV6-6 and TRBJ2-2; 7 nucleotides line up with TRBD2. This CDR3 has 14 residues. Germline CDR1 reads MNHNY; CDR2 reads SVGAGI (reference sequence). Trimming cost V 5 bases and J 6 bases; bases outside gene matches: 6.